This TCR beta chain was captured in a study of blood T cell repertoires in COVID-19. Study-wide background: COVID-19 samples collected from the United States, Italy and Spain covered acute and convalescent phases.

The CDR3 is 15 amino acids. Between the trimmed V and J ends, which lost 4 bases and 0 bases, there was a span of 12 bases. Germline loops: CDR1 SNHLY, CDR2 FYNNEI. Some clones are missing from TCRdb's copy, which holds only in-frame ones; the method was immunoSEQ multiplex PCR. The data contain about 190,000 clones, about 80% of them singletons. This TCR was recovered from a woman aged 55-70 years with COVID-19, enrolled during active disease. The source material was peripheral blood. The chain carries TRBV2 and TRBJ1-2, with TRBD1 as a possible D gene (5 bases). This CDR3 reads CASSGGTDANYGYTF. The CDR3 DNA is TGTGCCAGCAGTGGCGGGACCGATGCTAACTATGGCTACACCTTC.